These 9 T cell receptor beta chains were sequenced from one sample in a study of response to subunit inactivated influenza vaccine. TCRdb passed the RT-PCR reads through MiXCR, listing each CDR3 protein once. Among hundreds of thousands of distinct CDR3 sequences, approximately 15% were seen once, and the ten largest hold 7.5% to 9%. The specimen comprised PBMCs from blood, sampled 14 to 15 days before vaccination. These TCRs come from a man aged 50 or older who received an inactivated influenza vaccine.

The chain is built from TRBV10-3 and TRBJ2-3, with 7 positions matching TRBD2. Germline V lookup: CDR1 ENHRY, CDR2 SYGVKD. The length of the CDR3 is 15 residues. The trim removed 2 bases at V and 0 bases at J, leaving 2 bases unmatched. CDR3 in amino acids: CAISELGRSTDTQYF. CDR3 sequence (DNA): TGTGCCATCAGTGAGCTCGGGAGGAGCACAGATACGCAGTATTTT.

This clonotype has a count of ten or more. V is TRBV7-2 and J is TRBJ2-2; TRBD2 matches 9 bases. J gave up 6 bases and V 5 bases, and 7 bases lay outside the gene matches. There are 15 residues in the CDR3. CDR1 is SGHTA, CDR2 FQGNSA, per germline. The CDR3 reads CASSPRVAGAGELFF. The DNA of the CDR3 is TGTGCCAGCAGCCCACGGGTAGCGGGAGCCGGGGAGCTGTTTTTT.

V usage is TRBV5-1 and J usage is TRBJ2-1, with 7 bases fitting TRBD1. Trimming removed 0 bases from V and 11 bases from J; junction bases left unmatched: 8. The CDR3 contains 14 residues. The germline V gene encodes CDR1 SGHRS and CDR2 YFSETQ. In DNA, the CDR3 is TGCGCCAGCAGCTTGGAGGGGACAGCCGGTCAGCAGTTCTTC. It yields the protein CASSLEGTAGQQFF.

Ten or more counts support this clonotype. In nucleotides, the CDR3 is TGTGCCAGCAATGCCCCGGGTTCGGGGACCCAGTACTTC. Its protein is CASNAPGSGTQYF. V usage is TRBV12-3 or TRBV12-4 and J usage is TRBJ2-5; D gene ambiguous. V lost 7 bases to trimming and J lost 7 bases, with 16 bases between them. The CDR3 has 13 residues.

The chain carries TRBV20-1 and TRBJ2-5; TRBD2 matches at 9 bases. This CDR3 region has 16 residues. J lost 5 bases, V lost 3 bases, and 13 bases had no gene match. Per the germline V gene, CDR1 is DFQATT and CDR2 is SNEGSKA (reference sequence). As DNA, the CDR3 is TGCAGTGCTAGGAAGGCGGGAGGGCCATTTTTTGAGACCCAGTACTTC. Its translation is CSARKAGGPFFETQYF.

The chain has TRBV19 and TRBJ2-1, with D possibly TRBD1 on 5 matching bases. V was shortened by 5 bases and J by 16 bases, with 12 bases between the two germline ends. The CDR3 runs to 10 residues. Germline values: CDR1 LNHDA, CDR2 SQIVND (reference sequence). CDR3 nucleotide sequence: TGTGCCAGTAGTGGGGCCAGCCTCTTCTTC. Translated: CASSGASLFF.

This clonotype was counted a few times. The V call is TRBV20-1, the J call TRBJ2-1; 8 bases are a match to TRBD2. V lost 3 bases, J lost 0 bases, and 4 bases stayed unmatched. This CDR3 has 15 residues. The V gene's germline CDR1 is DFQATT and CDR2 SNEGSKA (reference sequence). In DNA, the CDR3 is TGCAGTGCTAGCGGGAGGGCCATCTCCTACAATGAGCAGTTCTTC. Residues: CSASGRAISYNEQFF.

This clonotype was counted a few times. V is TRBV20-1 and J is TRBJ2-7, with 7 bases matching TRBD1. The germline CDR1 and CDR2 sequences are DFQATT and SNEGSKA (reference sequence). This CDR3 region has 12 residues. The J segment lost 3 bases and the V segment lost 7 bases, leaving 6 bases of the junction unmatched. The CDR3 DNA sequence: TGCAGTGTCCGACAGGGTAACTACGAGCAGTACTTC. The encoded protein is CSVRQGNYEQYF.

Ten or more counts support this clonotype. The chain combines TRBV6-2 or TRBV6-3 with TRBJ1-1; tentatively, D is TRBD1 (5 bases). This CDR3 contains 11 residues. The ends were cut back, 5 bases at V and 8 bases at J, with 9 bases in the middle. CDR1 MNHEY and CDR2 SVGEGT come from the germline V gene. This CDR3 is CASSHRTEAFF. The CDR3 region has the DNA TGTGCCAGCAGTCATCGGACAGAAGCTTTCTTT.